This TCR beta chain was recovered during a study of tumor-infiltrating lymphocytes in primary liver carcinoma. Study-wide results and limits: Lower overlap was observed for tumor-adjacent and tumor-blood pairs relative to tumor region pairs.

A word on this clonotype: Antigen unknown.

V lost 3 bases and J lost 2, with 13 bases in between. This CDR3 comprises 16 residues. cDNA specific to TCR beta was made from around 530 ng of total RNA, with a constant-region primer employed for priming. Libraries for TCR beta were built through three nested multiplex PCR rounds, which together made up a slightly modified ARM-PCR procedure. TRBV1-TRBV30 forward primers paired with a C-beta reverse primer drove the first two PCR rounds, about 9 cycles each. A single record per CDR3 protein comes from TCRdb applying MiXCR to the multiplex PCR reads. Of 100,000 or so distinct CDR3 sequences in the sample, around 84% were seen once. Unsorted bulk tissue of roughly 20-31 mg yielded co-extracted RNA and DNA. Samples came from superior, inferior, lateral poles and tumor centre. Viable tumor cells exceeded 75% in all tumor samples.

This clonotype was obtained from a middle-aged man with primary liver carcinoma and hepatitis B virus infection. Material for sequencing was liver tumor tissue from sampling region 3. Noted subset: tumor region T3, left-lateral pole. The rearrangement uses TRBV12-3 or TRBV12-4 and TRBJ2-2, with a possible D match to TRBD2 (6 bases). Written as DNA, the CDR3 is TGTGCCAGCAGTTTTGGGGAGGCAGTAAACACCGGGGAGCTGTTTTTT. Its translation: CASSFGEAVNTGELFF.